This TCR beta chain was captured by sequencing in a study of cytomegalovirus exposure and HLA in healthy donors. General study results and limits: Confirmation in vitro established that a few CMV-associated chains were specific for CMV antigens.

In regard to this clone: Its cognate antigen is unknown.

Data came from immunoSEQ multiplex PCR; TCRdb stores just in-frame clones and leaves some out. The sample has 150,000 to 200,000 clones, approximately 96% seen once. This CDR3 contains 14 residues. Germline CDR1 and CDR2: SGHNT and YENEEA. V dropped 4 bases and J dropped 6 bases, with 10 bases sitting between them. This TCR derives from a woman in her late teens or twenties in good health and CMV-seronegative. The sequenced sample was PBMCs. The chain carries TRBV11-3 and TRBJ1-6; D uncertain. DNA of the CDR3: TGTGCCAGCAGCTCGGGAGCCCCTAATTCACCCCTCCACTTT. This translates into CASSSGAPNSPLHF.